This record looks at one TCR beta chain sequence and its context. Germline values: CDR1 SGHTA, CDR2 FQGNSA. The ends were cut back, 4 bases at V and 9 bases at J, with 18 bases in the middle. The CDR3 runs 15 residues. The PCR contained 60 Vbeta and 13 Jbeta primers. The assay was immunoSEQ multiplex PCR, and TCRdb's table has in-frame clones only and misses some. Among some 140,000 clones listed, about 76% were seen once. The sample comes from a study of cytomegalovirus exposure and HLA in healthy donors. The sequenced sample consisted of PBMCs. The chain links TRBV7-2 to TRBJ2-2; D unclear. The TCR comes from a woman aged 40-49 years in good health and CMV-seronegative. The CDR3 sequence is CASSSKGDSLRELFF. CDR3 nucleotides: TGTGCCAGCAGCTCGAAAGGAGATAGCCTCCGGGAGCTGTTTTTT.